Listed here are 26 T cell receptor beta chains from one sample, sequenced in a study of T cell responses to AZD1222 COVID-19 vaccine. Assay: immunoSEQ multiplex PCR; the TCRdb copy retains only in-frame clones and omits some. The sample holds over 110,000 clones, under 95% seen once. This specimen was peripheral blood, taken on day 0 of AZD1222 vaccination. The source is an adult in good health.

The chain couples TRBV6-5 to TRBJ2-5; maybe TRBD2 (6 bases). The germline CDR1 and CDR2 sequences are MNHEY and SVGAGI. Trimming took 4 bases from V and 2 from J, leaving 14 bases between them. This CDR3 comprises 15 residues. The DNA of the CDR3 is TGTGCCAGCAGTTCCCCAATGGCGGGGCAAGAGACCCAGTACTTC. Translated: CASSSPMAGQETQYF.

V is TRBV6-5 and J is TRBJ1-2, with D perhaps TRBD1 (6 bases). CDR1 is MNHEY and CDR2 is SVGAGI in the germline V gene. The V end was cut by 7 bases, the J end by 5 bases, with 20 bases between. This CDR3 contains 15 residues. The CDR3 coding sequence is TGTGCCAGCAACCCCGGGACATCTGCATGGTATGGCTACACCTTC. Encoded protein: CASNPGTSAWYGYTF.

This clone has only a few counts. V usage is TRBV27 and J usage is TRBJ1-1, with 10 nucleotides matching TRBD1. The V gene's germline CDR1 is MNHEY and CDR2 SMNVEV (reference sequence). The V and J ends lost 6 bases and 1 base, in that order; junction bases with no gene match: 8. The CDR3 runs 16 residues. The CDR3 nucleotides read TGTGCCAGCAGACCCGACAGGGGGCCATGGAACACTGAAGCTTTCTTT. It specifies CASRPDRGPWNTEAFF.

The genes are TRBV6-5 and TRBJ1-1; TRBD1 matches at 7 bases. The CDR3 sequence is 15 residues long. J gave up 4 bases and V 7 bases, and 12 bases lay outside the gene matches. Germline V gives CDR1 MNHEY, CDR2 SVGAGI. The CDR3 loop reads CASIRSQGSVTEAFF. DNA of the CDR3: TGTGCCAGCATTAGATCACAGGGGAGTGTCACTGAAGCTTTCTTT.

This rearrangement joins TRBV27 to TRBJ2-5; no clear D gene. V was clipped by 3 bases and J by 3 bases, with 8 bases between them. Germline loops: CDR1 MNHEY, CDR2 SMNVEV (reference sequence). This CDR3 is 13 amino acids long. The DNA for the CDR3 is TGTGCCAGCAGTTTTACGGAAAAAGAGACCCAGTACTTC. Translated: CASSFTEKETQYF.

CDR3 region: CAWSVQIGNEQYF. The DNA for the CDR3 is TGTGCCTGGAGTGTTCAAATCGGGAACGAGCAGTACTTC. This chain links TRBV30 with TRBJ2-7; tentative D call: TRBD2 (5 bases). The V and J ends lost 0 bases and 5 bases respectively, with 11 bases between them. This CDR3 comprises 13 residues. CDR1 GTSNPN and CDR2 SVGIG come from the germline V gene (reference sequence).

This sequence joins TRBV29-1 and TRBJ2-7, with D perhaps matching TRBD1 (6 bases). This CDR3 has 16 amino acids. Germline CDR1 is SQVTM and CDR2 is ANQGSEA. Trimming stripped 4 bases from V and 0 bases from J, with 19 bases between. The CDR3 spells CSVGGAAGQFSYEQYF. The DNA of the CDR3 is TGCAGCGTTGGGGGTGCTGCAGGACAGTTCTCCTACGAGCAGTACTTC.

This clone showed up just once. The chain carries TRBV7-2 and TRBJ2-7, with TRBD2 identical over 9 bases. Germline V gene data show CDR1 as SGHTA and CDR2 as FQGNSA. This CDR3 contains 16 residues. The trim removed 5 bases at V and 8 bases at J, leaving 16 bases unmatched. The CDR3 is CASSPTGVAGGPKQYF. In DNA, the CDR3 is TGTGCCAGCAGCCCGACGGGCGTCGCGGGAGGGCCGAAGCAGTACTTC.

The rearrangement joins TRBV12-5 to TRBJ1-5; possible D gene TRBD1, 6 bases. CDR1 and CDR2 (germline): LGHNT, FRNRAP. The CDR3 has 14 amino acids. V dropped 2 bases and J dropped 2 bases, with 7 bases sitting between them. The CDR3 DNA sequence: TGTGCTAGTGGTTTGAACAGGGGCAATCAGCCCCAGCATTTT. Translated: CASGLNRGNQPQHF. Variable domain in full (rest from reference TRBV12-5 and TRBJ1-5): DARVTQTPRHKVTEMGQEVTMRCQPILGHNTVFWYRQTMMQGLELLAYFRNRAPLDDSGMPKDRFSAEMPDATLATLKIQPSEPRDSAVYFCASGLNRGNQPQHFGDGTRLSIL.

V is TRBV6-5 and J is TRBJ1-1; D is perhaps TRBD1 (6 bases). Trimming took off 0 bases at V and 0 bases at J, with 11 bases between the two ends. In germline, CDR1 is MNHEY, CDR2 SVGAGI. This CDR3 has 16 residues. Here the CDR3 reads CASSYSAGAMNTEAFF. CDR3 DNA sequence: TGTGCCAGCAGTTACTCTGCAGGGGCAATGAACACTGAAGCTTTCTTT.

The chain joins TRBV30 to TRBJ1-2; D is unresolved. Germline V gene sequence: CDR1 GTSNPN, CDR2 SVGIG (reference sequence). Trimming removed 0 bases at V and 0 bases at J, with 14 bases between. The CDR3 is made up of 16 amino acids. The CDR3 coding sequence is TGTGCCTGGAGTGTACGTAGGGTTTCGGCTAACTATGGCTACACCTTC. Residues: CAWSVRRVSANYGYTF.

The chain carries TRBV5-1 and TRBJ1-4; D not resolved. The V and J ends lost 4 bases and 2 bases respectively, with 9 bases between them. Germline V gene lookup returns CDR1 SGHRS and CDR2 YFSETQ. The CDR3 consists of 14 residues. In DNA form, the CDR3 reads TGCGCCAGCAGCCCAACCGGGACTAATGAAAAACTGTTTTTT. Translating it yields CASSPTGTNEKLFF. Variable domain in full (rest from reference TRBV5-1 and TRBJ1-4): KAGVTQTPRYLIKTRGQQVTLSCSPISGHRSVSWYQQTPGQGLQFLFEYFSETQRNKGNFPGRFSGRQFSNSRSEMNVSTLELGDSALYLCASSPTGTNEKLFFGSGTQLSVL.

J is TRBJ1-2 and V is TRBV19; D is undetermined. Between the trimmed V and J ends, which lost 4 bases and 7 bases, there was a span of 10 bases. Per germline, CDR1 LNHDA and CDR2 SQIVND (reference sequence). The CDR3 is 12 amino acids. The CDR3 DNA reads as TGTGCCAGTAGTAACGGCCCCCGTGGCTACACCTTC. Its protein is CASSNGPRGYTF.

This chain joins TRBV7-3 and TRBJ2-6; 8 positions match TRBD2. The CDR3 extends over 15 amino acids. V lost 8 bases and J lost 1; bases outside the gene matches: 4. The germline CDR1 and CDR2 sequences are SGHTA and FQGTGA. This CDR3 reads CASPKRESGANVLTF. CDR3 nucleotides: TGTGCCAGCCCAAAGCGGGAGTCTGGGGCCAACGTCCTGACTTTC.

This chain connects TRBV7-8 to TRBJ2-3, with 7 bases matching TRBD1. CDR3 length: 15 residues. Germline V lookup: CDR1 SGHVS, CDR2 FQNEAQ. With V trimmed by 4 bases and J by 2 bases, 6 bases remained unmatched. The CDR3 sequence: CASSWDRTLTDTQYF. In DNA form, the CDR3 reads TGTGCCAGCAGCTGGGACAGAACCCTCACAGATACGCAGTATTTT.

This clone was detected once. V gene TRBV5-6 combines with J gene TRBJ2-5; D is undetermined. V was clipped by 1 base and J by 3 bases, with 10 bases between them. The germline V gene has CDR1 SGHDT and CDR2 YYEEEE. This CDR3 has 14 amino acids. The CDR3 DNA sequence: TGTGCCAGCAGCTTGTTTGGATCCAAAGAGACCCAGTACTTC. This sequence encodes CASSLFGSKETQYF.

The chain recombines TRBV28 with TRBJ2-2; D call uncertain. There are 17 residues in the CDR3. The V gene lost 1 base and the J gene lost 0 bases, with 12 bases spanning the gap. Germline loops: CDR1 MDHEN, CDR2 SYDVKM. The CDR3 DNA reads as TGTGCCAGCAGTTTATTATTAACGGAAGCGAACACCGGGGAGCTGTTTTTT. It translates to CASSLLLTEANTGELFF.

V and J are TRBV7-8 and TRBJ1-5, with D hard to call. In germline, CDR1 is SGHVS, CDR2 FQNEAQ. The CDR3 length is 16 residues. The V end was cut by 1 base, the J end by 4 bases, with 14 bases between. The CDR3 loop is CASSLDSAVLNQPQHF. CDR3 DNA sequence: TGTGCCAGCAGCTTAGATTCGGCGGTCCTTAATCAGCCCCAGCATTTT.

V gene TRBV5-4 combines with J gene TRBJ2-3, with D uncertain. CDR1 is SGHNT and CDR2 is YYREEE in the germline V gene (reference sequence). V was cut by 4 bases and J by 0 bases, with 12 bases left in between. The CDR3 length is 15 residues. CDR3 DNA sequence: TGTGCCAGCAGCCATCAGACTTCTAGCACAGATACGCAGTATTTT. Amino acid sequence: CASSHQTSSTDTQYF.

This clone has only one observation. The genes are TRBV27 and TRBJ1-5; TRBD1 aligns across 7 bases. From germline, CDR1 is MNHEY and CDR2 SMNVEV (reference sequence). V was pared by 4 bases and J by 6 bases, with 9 bases of the junction left unmatched. The CDR3 is 15 residues long. Written as DNA, the CDR3 is TGTGCCAGCAGTTCGACGACAGGGCCCAGTCAGCCCCAGCATTTT. Amino acid sequence: CASSSTTGPSQPQHF.

The chain employs TRBV7-7 and TRBJ2-5; unclear D gene. Per germline, CDR1 SSHAT and CDR2 FNYEAQ (reference sequence). The ends were cut back, 2 bases at V and 5 bases at J, with 15 bases in the middle. This CDR3 is 15 amino acids long. DNA of the CDR3: TGTGCCAGCAGCTTATCGGTCCTAGGACCTGAGACCCAGTACTTC. It specifies CASSLSVLGPETQYF.

The chain joins TRBV29-1 to TRBJ1-5; D is ambiguous. The CDR3 contains 9 residues. V was pared by 6 bases and J by 6 bases, with 3 bases between. Germline V gene data show CDR1 as SQVTM and CDR2 as ANQGSEA. CDR3 DNA: TGCAGCGTGAGTCAGCCCCAGCATTTT. It is translated as CSVSQPQHF.

The V and J genes are TRBV10-1 and TRBJ1-3; no clear D. Trimming shortened V by 8 bases and J by 1 base, and 12 bases separated the two germline ends. The germline CDR1 and CDR2 sequences are WNHNN and SYGVQD (reference sequence). The CDR3 length is 14 residues. CDR3 amino acids: CASASTGSGNTIYF. The CDR3 nucleotides read TGCGCCAGCGCCTCGACTGGGTCTGGAAACACCATATATTTT.

The rearrangement joins TRBV27 to TRBJ1-4; 7 bases fit TRBD1. J lost 7 bases, V lost 5 bases, and 7 bases had no gene match. The CDR3 is 14 residues long. CDR1 and CDR2 (germline): MNHEY, SMNVEV (reference sequence). In nucleotides, the CDR3 is TGTGCCAGCAGTAAAGGGGGCGGTATTGAAAAACTGTTTTTT. This encodes CASSKGGGIEKLFF.

J is TRBJ2-5 and V is TRBV18; D gene unclear. Trimming removed 1 base at V and 2 bases at J, with 5 bases between. Germline V CDR1 and CDR2: KGHSH, LQKENI. The CDR3 has 13 residues. For the CDR3, the DNA is TGTGCCAGCTCACCACAACAGCAAGAGACCCAGTACTTC. It translates to CASSPQQQETQYF.

The chain's CDR3 is CSVEGRAEKLFF. CDR3 coding DNA: TGCAGCGTTGAGGGCAGGGCTGAAAAACTGTTTTTT. This chain connects TRBV29-1 to TRBJ1-4, with D possibly TRBD1 on 5 matching bases. This CDR3 has 12 residues. Germline loops: CDR1 SQVTM, CDR2 ANQGSEA. With 3 bases removed from V and 7 bases from J, the gap between germline ends came to 9 bases.